The clone carrying this TCR beta chain has a single count. This CDR3 comprises 16 residues. V dropped 3 bases and J dropped 4; count of bases not matched to a gene: 5. Per germline, CDR1 LGHDT and CDR2 YNNKEL (reference sequence). The source of the sample is a study of blood T cell repertoires in COVID-19. Method: immunoSEQ multiplex PCR; TCRdb's copy keeps in-frame clones and lacks some. The table has 330,000 or so clones, around 87% seen once. V and J are TRBV3-1 (or the pseudogene TRBV3-2) and TRBJ1-6, with 8 positions matching TRBD1. The sequence was collected from a middle-aged man in a cohort exposed to, infected with or recovered from COVID-19 (not recorded which). The sequenced material came from PBMCs or T cells enriched from blood (not recorded which). This chain's CDR3 is CASSQRTGIYNSPLHF. The CDR3 DNA sequence: TGTGCCAGCAGCCAGAGGACAGGGATTTATAATTCACCCCTCCACTTT.